The entry below describes one TCR beta chain. Data came from immunoSEQ multiplex PCR; TCRdb stores just in-frame clones and leaves some out. The table has tens of thousands of clones, about 81% seen once. This sample is part of a study of blood T cell repertoires in COVID-19. This TCR came from a man aged 60-69 years with COVID-19, enrolled during active disease. Sequencing used peripheral blood.

CDR3 sequence: CASSPGVDTQYF. The CDR3 DNA reads as TGTGCCAGTAGTCCTGGAGTAGATACGCAGTATTTT. The chain links TRBV19 to TRBJ2-3; D not resolved. The CDR3 spans 12 residues. Per germline, CDR1 LNHDA and CDR2 SQIVND (reference sequence). V dropped 5 bases and J dropped 5 bases, with 8 bases sitting between them.